This TCR beta chain was obtained from a study of shared clonotypes between healthy human individuals. Turning to the study itself: Samples came from a couple of female and a few male donors aged 18 to 49.

Regarding this clone: Its antigen is unidentified. The same CDR3 also results from other DNA sequences found in this sample.

All donors were Caucasian adults living in Nashville, Tennessee. The run depth of the assay was deep. The protocol was immunoSEQ multiplex PCR, while the TCRdb copy is restricted to in-frame clones and leaves out a portion. This table has 2.3 million or so clones, approximately 95% appearing once. The CDR3 is made up of 13 amino acids. Between the trimmed V and J ends, which lost 6 bases and 1 base, there was a span of 8 bases. Germline CDR1 is SGHTA and CDR2 is FQGTGA. Findings and limits, study-wide: The rarefaction results pointed to incomplete sorted-subset sequencing despite large depth.

The TCR originated in a man younger than 35 in good health. Some clones in this sample may be carry-over from other donors' samples. V is TRBV7-3 and J is TRBJ2-3; no clear D. The sample was naive CD4+ T cells from PBMCs. Subset meaning: CD45RA+ positively selected. The CDR3 loop is CASSREGTDTQYF. The CDR3, as DNA: TGTGCCAGCAGTCGCGAGGGCACAGATACGCAGTATTTT.